This TCR beta chain was sequenced in a study of cytomegalovirus exposure and HLA in healthy donors. Comment on this clone: Its antigen is not identified.

Whole-study findings and limits: Later analysis found that TCR beta chains associated with HLA were more clonally expanded than other, equally common chains. The study assumed roughly uniform donor sequencing depth for presence/absence analyses.

The PCR used 60 Vbeta and 13 Jbeta primers. Clones were sequenced by immunoSEQ multiplex PCR, and TCRdb holds only the in-frame ones, with some missing. The sample contains under 150,000 clones, around two thirds of which appear only once. CDR3 size: 17 residues. Germline V lookup: CDR1 LGHNA, CDR2 YSLEER. V lost 0 bases to trimming and J lost 0 bases, with 11 bases between them. The donors comprised healthy bone marrow donors. The material sequenced was PBMCs. This receptor was taken from a middle-aged woman in good health and CMV-seropositive. The chain combines TRBV4-3 with TRBJ2-2, with a weak D call TRBD1 (6 bases). The CDR3 DNA reads TGCGCCAGCAGCCAAGAAGGGACACTCGCGAACACCGGGGAGCTGTTTTTT. Translated, it gives CASSQEGTLANTGELFF.